The 31 T cell receptor beta chains below were found in one sample sequenced in a study of Graves' ophthalmopathy and Graves' hyperthyroidism. Using RNA transcripts, the TCR beta CDR3 regions were amplified. Second-round multiplex PCR came after a first-round RT-PCR that employed HTBI primers. TCRdb reprocessed the multiplex PCR reads via MiXCR and lists one record per CDR3 protein. The data hold almost 400,000 distinct CDR3 sequences, with around 18% observed a single time. Source material: peripheral blood. These receptors all stem from a woman aged 18-29 years with Graves' ophthalmopathy.

This clonotype was detected many times. This could be a read error, since a much larger clone is one nucleotide away. As the CDR3 is not closed by the conserved phenylalanine or tryptophan, this likely results from a read error. V usage is TRBV7-3 and J usage is TRBJ2-7, with TRBD1 matching 10 bases. J lost 2 bases, V lost 4 bases, and 5 bases had no gene match. CDR3 length equals 15 residues. Per germline, CDR1 SGHTA and CDR2 FQGTGA. CDR3 residues: CASSSWDRGTYEQYS. As DNA, the CDR3 is TGTGCCAGCAGCTCTTGGGACAGGGGCACCTACGAGCAGTACTCC.

This clonotype has a handful of counts. The chain carries TRBV27 and TRBJ1-1; TRBD1 agrees at 8 bases. In germline, CDR1 is MNHEY, CDR2 SMNVEV (reference sequence). V lost 7 bases, J lost 3 bases, and 4 bases stayed unmatched. The CDR3 runs to 13 residues. The CDR3 reads CASTDREDTEAFF. The CDR3 DNA sequence: TGTGCCAGCACGGACAGGGAGGACACTGAAGCTTTCTTT.

About this clonotype itself: No conserved phenylalanine or tryptophan ends this CDR3, so it is likely a read error. This chain links TRBV28 with TRBJ2-7, with a weak D call TRBD1 (5 bases). CDR1 MDHEN and CDR2 SYDVKM come from the germline V gene. V lost 9 bases to trimming and J lost 3 bases, with 18 bases between them. This CDR3 is built from 14 residues. CDR3 residues: CARSPTAGRYEQYY. CDR3 nucleotide sequence: TGTGCCAGGAGTCCCACGGCAGGGCGCTACGAGCAGTACTAC.

This clonotype was found many times. The J gene is TRBJ1-5, the V gene TRBV28, with D hard to call. The CDR3 sequence is 14 residues long. Germline V CDR1 and CDR2: MDHEN, SYDVKM. The V gene lost 6 bases and the J gene lost 0 bases, with 9 bases spanning the gap. The CDR3 is CASSGPGSNQPQHF. CDR3 in DNA: TGTGCCAGCAGCGGACCAGGTAGCAATCAGCCCCAGCATTTT. The variable domain in full, with the rest retrieved from reference TRBV28 and TRBJ1-5, is DVKVTQSSRYLVKRTGEKVFLECVQDMDHENMFWYRQDPGLGLRLIYFSYDVKMKEKGDIPEGYSVSREKKERFSLILESASTNQTSMYLCASSGPGSNQPQHFGDGTRLSIL.

The genes are TRBV15 and TRBJ1-5; possibly TRBD1 for D (5 bases). The CDR3 length is 14 residues. Trimming took 0 bases from V and 9 from J, leaving 12 bases between them. Per the germline V gene, CDR1 is LNHNV and CDR2 is YYDKDF (reference sequence). The CDR3 bases are TGTGCCACCAGCAGAGAGCGGGGCCAGATGCCCCAGCATTTT. Amino acid sequence: CATSRERGQMPQHF.

V and J are TRBV24-1 and TRBJ2-7; 7 nucleotides match TRBD1. Germline CDR1 KGHDR, CDR2 SFDVKD. The CDR3 is 13 residues long. V shed 2 bases, J shed 5 bases, and the junction held 2 bases outside the gene matches. This chain's CDR3 is CATSDSDRDEQYF. The CDR3 region has the DNA TGTGCCACCAGTGATTCCGACAGGGACGAGCAGTACTTC.

This clonotype occurred many times. The rearrangement uses TRBV12-3 or TRBV12-4 and TRBJ1-1; perhaps TRBD1 as D (6 bases). V was pared by 3 bases and J by 0 bases, with 11 bases between. CDR3 length equals 15 residues. CDR3 sequence (DNA): TGTGCCAGCAGTTTCGGGCAGGGGATGAACACTGAAGCTTTCTTT. This encodes CASSFGQGMNTEAFF.

Many counts were recorded for this clonotype. V and J are TRBV25-1 and TRBJ1-3; D gene unclear. Germline assignment: CDR1 MGHDK and CDR2 SYGVNS. CDR3 length: 17 residues. V was shortened by 4 bases and J by 0 bases, with 16 bases between the two germline ends. The CDR3 sequence is CASSAIGGRGSGNTIYF. DNA for the CDR3: TGTGCCAGCAGTGCAATCGGAGGGCGCGGCTCTGGAAACACCATATATTTT.

This clonotype was observed at least ten times. The V and J genes are TRBV20-1 and TRBJ1-3; 7 nucleotides line up with TRBD1. The V gene end was trimmed by 8 bases and the J gene end by 1 base; junction bases not matched to a gene: 8. The germline CDR1 and CDR2 sequences are DFQATT and SNEGSKA (reference sequence). The CDR3 loop spans 14 amino acids. CDR3 nucleotide sequence: TGCAGTCCGTGGACAGGTCTTTCTGGAAACACCATATATTTT. This translates into CSPWTGLSGNTIYF.

This clonotype was detected once. The chain uses TRBV28 and TRBJ2-7; D not certain. The germline gives CDR1 MDHEN, CDR2 SYDVKM. Trimming removed 10 bases at V and 7 bases at J, with 14 bases between. The CDR3 runs 11 residues. CDR3 DNA sequence: TGTGCCACCTACTATCCTAATGAGCAGTACTTC. Residues: CATYYPNEQYF.

The table lists this clonotype with many counts. J is TRBJ1-1 and V is TRBV7-2, with D possibly TRBD1 on 6 matching bases. V was pared by 0 bases and J by 6 bases, with 20 bases between. Germline CDR1 and CDR2: SGHTA and FQGNSA. The CDR3 totals 17 residues. Here the CDR3 reads CASSLARQDQRVAEAFF. CDR3 nucleotides: TGTGCCAGCAGCTTAGCGAGACAGGACCAGAGGGTGGCTGAAGCTTTCTTT.

This clonotype has a count of ten or more. The chain links TRBV7-3 to TRBJ2-2; D is possibly TRBD1 (5 bases). Trimming took off 5 bases at V and 6 bases at J, with 13 bases between the two ends. CDR1 is SGHTA and CDR2 is FQGTGA in the germline V gene. The CDR3 runs 14 residues. CDR3 nucleotide sequence: TGTGCCAGCAGCCGATTAGGGGTGGCCGGGGAGCTGTTTTTT. This gives the protein CASSRLGVAGELFF.

This clonotype was seen many times. The V call is TRBV11-2, the J call TRBJ2-7; D gene uncertain. This CDR3 is 16 amino acids long. Trimming stripped 5 bases from V and 5 bases from J, with 22 bases between. Per the germline V gene, CDR1 is SGHAT and CDR2 is FQNNGV. The CDR3 reads CASSPPQKSFLHEQYF. The CDR3 DNA reads as TGTGCCAGCAGCCCTCCACAGAAATCCTTCCTACACGAGCAGTACTTC.

Ten or more counts support this clonotype. V gene TRBV10-2 combines with J gene TRBJ1-1; 7 bases map to TRBD1. Germline CDR1 WSHSY, CDR2 SAAADI. The J segment lost 12 bases and the V segment lost 7 bases, leaving 11 bases of the junction unmatched. CDR3 length: 12 amino acids. The CDR3 bases are TGCGCCAGCATTGGAGGACAGGCGGAATCTTTCTTT. This sequence encodes CASIGGQAESFF.

This clonotype was seen many times. The genes are TRBV12-5 and TRBJ2-5, with D hard to call. The CDR3 sequence is 12 residues long. CDR1 and CDR2 from the germline V gene are LGHNT and FRNRAP. Trimming took off 1 base at V and 5 bases at J, with 5 bases between the two ends. CDR3 in amino acids: CASGLGLETQYF. CDR3 nucleotide sequence: TGTGCTAGTGGTTTGGGTTTGGAGACCCAGTACTTC. Filled out from reference TRBV12-5 and TRBJ2-5, the complete variable domain reads DARVTQTPRHKVTEMGQEVTMRCQPILGHNTVFWYRQTMMQGLELLAYFRNRAPLDDSGMPKDRFSAEMPDATLATLKIQPSEPRDSAVYFCASGLGLETQYFGPGTRLLVL.

This clonotype was recorded at least ten times. V is TRBV20-1 and J is TRBJ1-3; possible D gene TRBD1, 6 bases. Per germline, CDR1 DFQATT and CDR2 SNEGSKA (reference sequence). The CDR3 totals 14 residues. The V and J ends lost 7 bases and 4 bases respectively, with 17 bases between them. The CDR3 is CSVGQSNGGNTIYF. CDR3 coding DNA: TGCAGTGTAGGACAGAGTAACGGCGGAAACACCATATATTTT.

Points on this clonotype: A single base separates this from a much larger clone, so it may be a read error. The CDR3 sequence is CSGLDLRTGELFF. The CDR3, as DNA: TGCAGTGGGCTGGATTTACGGACCGGGGAGCTGTTTTTT. The V gene is TRBV20-1, the J gene TRBJ2-2, with D hard to call. Germline V CDR1 and CDR2: DFQATT, SNEGSKA (reference sequence). This CDR3 contains 13 residues. V was pared by 7 bases and J by 5 bases, with 14 bases between.

This clonotype was seen many times. The chain is built from TRBV29-1 and TRBJ2-7; 8 bases align to TRBD2. Per the germline V gene, CDR1 is SQVTM and CDR2 is ANQGSEA. This CDR3 contains 15 residues. The V gene end was trimmed by 0 bases and the J gene end by 3 bases; junction bases not matched to a gene: 7. CDR3 coding DNA: TGCAGCGTTGAAGATCCTAGCGGGCCCCTCTACGAGCAGTACTTC. This codes for CSVEDPSGPLYEQYF.

This clonotype was seen repeatedly, ten times or more. This chain connects TRBV11-1 to TRBJ1-1; D is unresolved. Germline V gives CDR1 SGHAT, CDR2 FQDESV (reference sequence). The germline V and J ends were trimmed by 4 bases and 10 bases, with 16 bases remaining between them. The CDR3 loop spans 13 amino acids. This CDR3 is CASSYPGGERAFF. The CDR3 nucleotides are TGTGCCAGCAGCTATCCAGGTGGGGAAAGAGCTTTCTTT. Using reference TRBV11-1 and TRBJ1-1 for the parts outside the CDR3, the full variable domain is EAEVAQSPRYKITEKSQAVAFWCDPISGHATLYWYRQILGQGPELLVQFQDESVVDDSQLPKDRFSAERLKGVDSTLKIQPAELGDSAMYLCASSYPGGERAFFGQGTRLTVV.

The chain has TRBV6-1 and TRBJ2-7, with 7 positions matching TRBD1. The CDR3 totals 15 residues. Germline lookup yields CDR1 MNHNS and CDR2 SASEGT. Unmatched junction bases numbered 9, after V lost 1 base and J lost 6 bases. The CDR3 DNA sequence: TGTGCCAGCAGTGAAGTTGAGGCAGGGGGTTCCGAGCAGTACTTC. Protein product: CASSEVEAGGSEQYF.

J is TRBJ2-2 and V is TRBV6-1, with D tentatively TRBD1 (5 bases). The CDR3 runs to 15 residues. Between the trimmed V and J ends, which lost 6 bases and 1 base, there was a span of 12 bases. CDR1 is MNHNS and CDR2 is SASEGT in the germline V gene. The CDR3 DNA sequence: TGTGCCAGCAGGCACCTGGACAAGAACACCGGGGAGCTGTTTTTT. Its translation: CASRHLDKNTGELFF.

This clonotype was counted many times. The chain carries TRBV12-3 or TRBV12-4 and TRBJ1-6; the D is unclear. There are 13 residues in the CDR3. Trimming took off 5 bases at V and 7 bases at J, with 9 bases between the two ends. The CDR3 sequence is CASSQKINSPLHF. The DNA for the CDR3 is TGTGCCAGCAGTCAAAAGATAAATTCACCCCTCCACTTT.

This clonotype was found many times. A read error may produce the germline difference seen at one junction end. This chain links TRBV6-1 with TRBJ2-7; 10 positions agree with TRBD1. CDR1 is MNHNS and CDR2 is SASEGT in the germline V gene. The CDR3 is 13 residues long. The CDR3 protein is CLCGDRGNYEQYF. The CDR3, as DNA: TGCCTGTGCGGGGACAGGGGCAACTACGAGCAGTACTTC.

This clonotype was observed many times. The chain combines TRBV7-9 with TRBJ1-5; D is perhaps TRBD1 (5 bases). Germline CDR1 reads SEHNR; CDR2 reads FQNEAQ (reference sequence). The V and J ends lost 5 bases and 4 bases respectively, with 15 bases between them. This CDR3 region has 15 residues. CDR3 DNA: TGTGCCAGCAGCCCCCACAGGCTGGGAAATCAGCCCCAGCATTTT. Translating it yields CASSPHRLGNQPQHF.

This chain joins TRBV18 and TRBJ1-5; 10 positions match TRBD1. CDR1 is KGHSH and CDR2 is LQKENI in the germline V gene. This CDR3 contains 19 residues. V trimming: 5 bases; J trimming: 2 bases; junction bases outside the gene matches: 15. CDR3 DNA sequence: TGTGCCAGCTCAACAACCGGGACAGGGGTCGGGTTGGGCAATCAGCCCCAGCATTTT. The encoded protein is CASSTTGTGVGLGNQPQHF.

This clonotype was seen many times. The V and J genes are TRBV28 and TRBJ1-5; D ambiguous. The CDR3 sequence is 13 residues long. The germline gives CDR1 MDHEN, CDR2 SYDVKM. V lost 6 bases, J lost 0 bases, and 6 bases lay in between. CDR3 amino acids: CASSSRSNQPQHF. DNA of the CDR3: TGTGCCAGCAGCTCGCGTAGCAATCAGCCCCAGCATTTT.

This clonotype was counted ten times or more. This chain links TRBV30 with TRBJ1-1; 11 bases align to TRBD1. J lost 3 bases, V lost 2 bases, and 11 bases had no gene match. CDR1 and CDR2 from the germline V gene are GTSNPN and SVGIG (reference sequence). CDR3 size: 17 residues. DNA for the CDR3: TGTGCCTGGAGTCCCACGCGGACAGGGGGCGCCTACACTGAAGCTTTCTTT. Encoded protein: CAWSPTRTGGAYTEAFF.

This clonotype occurred many times. The chain has TRBV12-3 or TRBV12-4 and TRBJ1-1; 8 nucleotides match TRBD1. V dropped 5 bases and J dropped 6; count of bases not matched to a gene: 5. The CDR3 runs 13 residues. The CDR3 sequence: CASSALQGAEAFF. CDR3 bases: TGTGCCAGCAGTGCACTACAGGGGGCTGAAGCTTTCTTT.

The rearrangement joins TRBV10-3 to TRBJ2-2; 15 nucleotides match TRBD2. The CDR3 runs 16 residues. CDR1 is ENHRY and CDR2 is SYGVKD in the germline V gene. V trimming: 4 bases; J trimming: 6 bases; junction bases outside the gene matches: 3. The CDR3 nucleotides are TGTGCCATCAGTGGGACTAGCGGGAGGGCCGCCGGGGAGCTGTTTTTT. Protein sequence: CAISGTSGRAAGELFF.

This chain links TRBV7-2 with TRBJ2-4; D is uncertain. Trimming took 5 bases from V and 2 from J, leaving 7 bases between them. Germline assignment: CDR1 SGHTA and CDR2 FQGNSA. The CDR3 covers 13 residues. CDR3 coding DNA: TGTGCCAGCAGCCAAAGCACCAAAAACATTCAGTACTTC. Translating gives CASSQSTKNIQYF. Filled out from reference TRBV7-2 and TRBJ2-4, the complete variable domain reads GAGVSQSPSNKVTEKGKDVELRCDPISGHTALYWYRQSLGQGLEFLIYFQGNSAPDKSGLPSDRFSAERTGGSVSTLTIQRTQQEDSAVYLCASSQSTKNIQYFGAGTRLSVL.

This clonotype was detected ten times or more. J is TRBJ1-1 and V is TRBV6-1, with D possibly matching TRBD1 (6 bases). The CDR3 is made up of 14 amino acids. Germline CDR1 MNHNS, CDR2 SASEGT. V lost 3 bases and J 4 bases, leaving 12 bases between the germline ends. CDR3 loop: CASSEETGITEAFF. Here the CDR3 DNA reads TGTGCCAGCAGTGAGGAGACAGGAATCACTGAAGCTTTCTTT.